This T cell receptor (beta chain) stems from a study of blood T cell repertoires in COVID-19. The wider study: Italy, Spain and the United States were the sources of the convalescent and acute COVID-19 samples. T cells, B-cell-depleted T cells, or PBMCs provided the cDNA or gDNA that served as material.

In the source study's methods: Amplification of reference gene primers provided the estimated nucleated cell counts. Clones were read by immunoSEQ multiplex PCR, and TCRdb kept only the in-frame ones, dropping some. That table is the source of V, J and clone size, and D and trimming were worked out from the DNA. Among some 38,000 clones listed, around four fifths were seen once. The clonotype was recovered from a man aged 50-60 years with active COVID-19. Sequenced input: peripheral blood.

CDR3 residues: CASRGQGLPDTQYF. CDR3 nucleotides: TGTGCCAGCAGGGGACAGGGGTTGCCAGATACGCAGTATTTT. The rearrangement uses TRBV9 and TRBJ2-3; 10 nucleotides match TRBD1. CDR1 SGDLS and CDR2 YYNGEE come from the germline V gene. J lost 4 bases, V lost 5 bases, and 4 bases had no gene match. The CDR3 consists of 14 residues.